Following are 18 T cell receptor beta chains from one sample sequenced in a study of long-term antiretroviral therapy in people with HIV. Investigators performed immunoSEQ version v3.0 at survey level. Some clones are missing from TCRdb's copy, which holds only in-frame ones; the method was immunoSEQ multiplex PCR. The sample includes under 20,000 clones, roughly 78% of them seen just once. Sequencing was performed on unsorted PBMCs, taken 0.2 years after starting antiretroviral therapy. The origin of the receptors is a woman in her 40s with HIV.

The rearrangement links TRBV30 to TRBJ1-6; TRBD1 matches at 11 bases. The CDR3 sequence is 19 residues long. CDR1 and CDR2 (germline): GTSNPN, SVGIG (reference sequence). J gave up 6 bases and V 3 bases, and 16 bases lay outside the gene matches. In DNA form, the CDR3 reads TGTGCCTGGAGGGGGGGACAGGGGGACCCCGAGGTCTCTAATTCACCCCTCCACTTT. It translates to CAWRGGQGDPEVSNSPLHF.

The chain links TRBV27 to TRBJ2-6, with D hard to call. The CDR3 consists of 14 residues. Trimming cost V 8 bases and J 1 base, with 9 bases left between them. Germline-derived CDR1 and CDR2 are MNHEY and SMNVEV (reference sequence). The CDR3 sequence is CASSQFSGANVLTF. For the CDR3, the DNA is TGTGCCAGCTCTCAATTTTCTGGGGCCAACGTCCTGACTTTC.

The rearrangement links TRBV9 to TRBJ2-5; the D gene is possibly TRBD2 (7 bases). The CDR3 totals 15 residues. V lost 0 bases and J lost 5, with 14 bases in between. Looked up from germline, CDR1 is SGDLS and CDR2 is YYNGEE. In nucleotides, the CDR3 is TGTGCCAGCAGCGTAGAGGGGGGGCTCTCCGAGACCCAGTACTTC. Its protein product is CASSVEGGLSETQYF. The full variable domain, with the rest looked up from reference TRBV9 and TRBJ2-5, is DSGVTQTPKHLITATGQRVTLRCSPRSGDLSVYWYQQSLDQGLQFLIQYYNGEERAKGNILERFSAQQFPDLHSELNLSSLELGDSALYFCASSVEGGLSETQYFGPGTRLLVL.

The V call is TRBV28, the J call TRBJ2-3; 8 bases are shared with TRBD2. CDR1 MDHEN and CDR2 SYDVKM come from the germline V gene. With 7 bases clipped from V and 1 base from J, the junction kept 13 bases outside the gene matches. CDR3 size: 17 residues. CDR3 bases: TGTGCCAGCATTGGACCCCAGCGGGAGTGGGGCACAGATACGCAGTATTTT. Translation gives CASIGPQREWGTDTQYF.

This clone was seen only a few times. This chain joins TRBV7-9 and TRBJ2-7; the D is unclear. V gave up 1 base and J gave up 1 base, with 8 bases separating them. CDR1 and CDR2 from the germline V gene are SEHNR and FQNEAQ (reference sequence). This CDR3 has 14 amino acids. In DNA form, the CDR3 reads TGTGCCAGCAGCTTAGGACCGGCATCCTACGAGCAGTACTTC. Its translation is CASSLGPASYEQYF. Together with reference TRBV7-9 and TRBJ2-7, the CDR3 gives the full variable domain: DTGVSQNPRHKITKRGQNVTFRCDPISEHNRLYWYRQTLGQGPEFLTYFQNEAQLEKSRLLSDRFSAERPKGSFSTLEIQRTEQGDSAMYLCASSLGPASYEQYFGPGTRLTVT.

This clone has just one count. This chain uses TRBV15 with TRBJ1-2; D remains unclear. This CDR3 is built from 16 residues. With 0 bases removed from V and 1 base from J, the gap between germline ends came to 12 bases. The germline V gene has CDR1 LNHNV and CDR2 YYDKDF (reference sequence). CDR3 loop: CATSRERVGNNYGYTF. As DNA, the CDR3 is TGTGCCACCAGCAGAGAGCGGGTTGGGAATAACTATGGCTACACCTTC.

V usage is TRBV29-1 and J usage is TRBJ2-3; no firm D call. Per germline, CDR1 SQVTM and CDR2 ANQGSEA. V was cut by 3 bases and J by 6 bases, with 7 bases left in between. CDR3 length: 11 amino acids. The CDR3 DNA follows: TGCAGCGTTGAGGGTGGGGATACGCAGTATTTT. Protein sequence: CSVEGGDTQYF.

The chain has TRBV6-5 and TRBJ2-4; D gene ambiguous. The V gene lost 6 bases and the J gene lost 3 bases, with 9 bases spanning the gap. Per the germline V gene, CDR1 is MNHEY and CDR2 is SVGAGI. The CDR3 sequence is 13 residues long. The CDR3 sequence: CASSPAFKNIQYF. The CDR3 DNA reads TGTGCCAGCAGCCCCGCCTTCAAAAACATTCAGTACTTC.

This clone was counted a single time. V gene TRBV7-9 combines with J gene TRBJ1-3; 7 bases align to TRBD1. V dropped 5 bases and J dropped 0; count of bases not matched to a gene: 7. CDR1 SEHNR and CDR2 FQNEAQ come from the germline V gene (reference sequence). CDR3 length: 16 amino acids. This chain's CDR3 is CASSTNRDSSGNTIYF. CDR3 bases: TGTGCCAGCAGCACCAACCGGGACAGCTCTGGAAACACCATATATTTT.

This chain joins TRBV7-6 and TRBJ2-2; 7 nucleotides match TRBD1. Germline CDR1 and CDR2: SGHVS and FNYEAQ. With V trimmed by 5 bases and J by 7 bases, 7 bases remained unmatched. The CDR3 totals 14 residues. The CDR3 sequence is CASSTGQYLGELFF. CDR3 DNA: TGTGCCAGCAGCACGGGACAGTATCTCGGGGAGCTGTTTTTT.

The rearrangement links TRBV18 to TRBJ2-1; 9 bases map to TRBD1. Trimming removed 3 bases from V and 5 bases from J; junction bases left unmatched: 2. This CDR3 contains 14 residues. Germline V CDR1 and CDR2: KGHSH, LQKENI. CDR3 nucleotides: TGTGCCAGCTCACCTCGGACAGGGGACAATGAGCAGTTCTTC. Translation: CASSPRTGDNEQFF.

The V gene is TRBV10-2, the J gene TRBJ1-5; unclear D gene. V was cut by 3 bases and J by 1 base, with 16 bases left in between. The CDR3 totals 17 residues. The germline gives CDR1 WSHSY, CDR2 SAAADI. CDR3 coding DNA: TGCGCCAGCAGTGAACGTGTCGGGCCACGAAGCAATCAGCCCCAGCATTTT. Its protein is CASSERVGPRSNQPQHF.

The chain joins TRBV20-1 to TRBJ1-1; D not certain. With 0 bases removed from V and 7 bases from J, the gap between germline ends came to 3 bases. CDR1 is DFQATT and CDR2 is SNEGSKA in the germline V gene (reference sequence). CDR3 length: 10 amino acids. DNA of the CDR3: TGCAGTGCTAGAGATAGTGAAGCTTTCTTT. Translation gives CSARDSEAFF.

The J gene is TRBJ2-7, the V gene TRBV5-1; D may correspond to TRBD1 or TRBD2 (6 bases each). This CDR3 has 14 residues. Trimming took off 4 bases at V and 2 bases at J, with 13 bases between the two ends. CDR1 SGHRS and CDR2 YFSETQ come from the germline V gene. The CDR3 bases are TGCGCCAGCAGCGGGGGGACATCCGCCTACGAGCAGTACTTC. Translation gives CASSGGTSAYEQYF.

V and J are TRBV5-1 and TRBJ1-1; D is possibly TRBD1 (5 bases). The V end was cut by 0 bases, the J end by 2 bases, with 11 bases between. CDR1 SGHRS and CDR2 YFSETQ come from the germline V gene. The CDR3 has 15 residues. The CDR3 coding sequence is TGCGCCAGCAGCTTGGCCGGCCAGGGTAACACTGAAGCTTTCTTT. Its protein product is CASSLAGQGNTEAFF.

This clone was seen a few times. This rearrangement joins TRBV29-1 to TRBJ2-1; D is ambiguous. Germline V CDR1 and CDR2: SQVTM, ANQGSEA. CDR3 size: 14 residues. V shed 4 bases and J shed 5 bases, with 15 bases lying between them. CDR3 DNA: TGCAGCGTTGGAAGGCAGACACATAACAATGAGCAGTTCTTC. Amino acid sequence: CSVGRQTHNNEQFF.

The chain is built from TRBV19 and TRBJ2-7, with 7 bases fitting TRBD2. CDR1 and CDR2 from the germline V gene are LNHDA and SQIVND (reference sequence). CDR3 size: 14 residues. V was clipped by 5 bases and J by 4 bases; unmatched bases: 8. This CDR3 is CASSPRTRGYEQYF. In nucleotides, the CDR3 is TGTGCCAGTAGTCCGAGGACTAGAGGTTACGAGCAGTACTTC.

The V gene is TRBV19, the J gene TRBJ1-2, with D hard to call. V lost 9 bases and J lost 4, with 15 bases in between. Germline V CDR1 and CDR2: LNHDA, SQIVND (reference sequence). The CDR3 contains 13 residues. The CDR3 sequence is CASRRDLGYGYTF. CDR3 coding DNA: TGTGCCAGCCGGAGGGATTTAGGCTATGGCTACACCTTC.